Below, 6 T cell receptor beta chains from the same sample are listed, as sequenced in a study of T cells in localized non-small cell lung cancer. Assay used: immunoSEQ multiplex PCR; TCRdb lists only in-frame clones, some missing. The repertoire includes around 41,000 clones, 86% of them detected once, and about 6.6% sits in the top ten. The specimen was peripheral blood, collected before any cancer treatment. All receptors come from a woman between 18 and 50 years old with stage III lung adenocarcinoma.

This chain uses TRBV7-2 with TRBJ1-1; D uncertain. The germline V gene has CDR1 SGHTA and CDR2 FQGNSA. Trimming stripped 5 bases from V and 10 bases from J, with 14 bases between. The CDR3 spans 12 residues. CDR3 sequence: CASSPISSSAFF. In DNA, the CDR3 is TGTGCCAGCAGCCCTATAAGCTCCTCAGCTTTCTTT. Variable domain in full (rest from reference TRBV7-2 and TRBJ1-1): GAGVSQSPSNKVTEKGKDVELRCDPISGHTALYWYRQSLGQGLEFLIYFQGNSAPDKSGLPSDRFSAERTGGSVSTLTIQRTQQEDSAVYLCASSPISSSAFFGQGTRLTVV.

The chain has TRBV11-2 and TRBJ2-7; 7 bases fit TRBD1. With V trimmed by 5 bases and J by 1 base, 20 bases remained unmatched. The germline V gene has CDR1 SGHAT and CDR2 FQNNGV. The CDR3 is 19 amino acids. CDR3 in amino acids: CASSRRAVQTGLGSYEQYF. CDR3 coding DNA: TGTGCCAGCAGCCGCAGGGCCGTTCAGACAGGGTTGGGTTCCTACGAGCAGTACTTC.

This clone qualifies as large. The genes are TRBV6-6 and TRBJ2-7, with D uncertain. Germline-derived CDR1 and CDR2 are MNHNY and SVGAGI (reference sequence). The CDR3 runs to 12 residues. Trimming removed 4 bases at V and 3 bases at J, with 7 bases between. The CDR3 nucleotides are TGTGCCAGCAGTTTTGAGATCTACGAGCAGTACTTC. It specifies CASSFEIYEQYF.

The chain combines TRBV6-6 with TRBJ1-6; 7 nucleotides agree with TRBD1. Unmatched junction bases numbered 6, after V lost 6 bases and J lost 7 bases. Germline V gives CDR1 MNHNY, CDR2 SVGAGI (reference sequence). CDR3 length: 14 residues. CDR3 in amino acids: CASSLGTENSPLHF. The DNA of the CDR3 is TGTGCCAGCAGCCTCGGGACAGAAAATTCACCCCTCCACTTT.

Concerning this clone: One end of the junction varies from germline; a read error may be responsible. The rearrangement uses TRBV6-4 and TRBJ2-3; D not certain. This CDR3 is 14 amino acids long. Germline V gene data show CDR1 as MRHNA and CDR2 as SNTAGT. CDR3 protein: CASSSSRATNTQYF. The CDR3, as DNA: TGTGCCAGCAGTAGCAGCCGAGCCACAAATACGCAGTATTTT.

The chain links TRBV10-3 to TRBJ2-2; 11 bases are shared with TRBD1. The CDR3 consists of 16 residues. Per the germline V gene, CDR1 is ENHRY and CDR2 is SYGVKD. The junction had 4 bases not matched to a gene; V was cut back by 2 bases and J by 5 bases. CDR3 nucleotide sequence: TGTGCCATCAGTGAGACATGGGACAGGGGGACCGGGGAGCTGTTTTTT. Encoded protein: CAISETWDRGTGELFF.